Following are 17 T cell receptor beta chains from one sample sequenced in a study of Japanese encephalitis immunity and Zika vaccine responses. TCRdb recomputed calls from the 5' RACE reads with MiXCR, one row per CDR3 protein. There are 1,600 or so distinct CDR3 sequences in the sample; approximately 6.6% occur only once, and approximately 30% lies in the top ten. PBMCs were CFSE-labeled and cultured for approximately 6 days with peptide pools at approximately 0.97 ug/mL each. The sort collected unfixed, live, CD56-CD19-CD16-CD3+CD4+ CFSE-low proliferating CD4 T cells. The source material was antigen-activated CD4+ T cells from blood, cultured, sampled during a Zika inactivated vaccine study. The receptor set was obtained from an adult woman who received an inactivated Zika virus vaccine.

This clonotype was picked up a small number of times. The chain joins TRBV5-6 to TRBJ1-5; possible D gene TRBD1, 5 bases. The CDR3 extends over 16 amino acids. The germline CDR1 and CDR2 sequences are SGHDT and YYEEEE. V lost 2 bases and J lost 0, with 12 bases in between. CDR3 coding DNA: TGTGCCAGCAGCTTAGGGACCGCCCTTAGCAATCAGCCCCAGCATTTT. Protein: CASSLGTALSNQPQHF.

This clonotype is deemed medium-sized. This chain connects TRBV20-1 to TRBJ1-1; the D is unclear. The germline V and J ends were trimmed by 5 bases and 7 bases, with 14 bases remaining between them. From germline, CDR1 is DFQATT and CDR2 SNEGSKA (reference sequence). This CDR3 has 12 residues. The CDR3 DNA reads TGCAGTGCTGGAAAAGAGTGGGGTGAAGCTTTCTTT. Encoded protein: CSAGKEWGEAFF.

By sample share, this clonotype is medium-sized. The genes are TRBV6-2 or TRBV6-3 and TRBJ2-1, with 12 bases matching TRBD1. J was trimmed by 10 bases and V by 6 bases; bases with no gene match: 4. Germline CDR1 reads MNHEY; CDR2 reads SVGEGT. The CDR3 is 13 residues long. This CDR3 reads CASRGTGGGEQFF. The CDR3 nucleotides are TGTGCCAGCAGAGGGACAGGGGGCGGAGAGCAGTTCTTC.

The rearrangement joins TRBV20-1 to TRBJ1-5; perhaps TRBD1 as D (6 bases). The length of the CDR3 is 15 residues. Deletions cut 3 bases from V and 11 bases from J, with 23 bases between. Germline CDR1 and CDR2: DFQATT and SNEGSKA (reference sequence). CDR3 protein: CSASGGTRGTRAQHF. The CDR3 nucleotides read TGCAGTGCTAGTGGCGGGACACGTGGGACAAGGGCCCAGCATTTT.

This clonotype was counted many times. The chain links TRBV20-1 to TRBJ1-2, with a possible D match to TRBD1 (5 bases). The germline V and J ends were trimmed by 1 base and 5 bases, with 14 bases remaining between them. Germline lookup yields CDR1 DFQATT and CDR2 SNEGSKA (reference sequence). This CDR3 has 14 residues. For the CDR3, the DNA is TGCAGTGCTAGAGGGTGGGCGACAGAATATGGCTACACCTTC. Translating it yields CSARGWATEYGYTF.

This clonotype showed up many times. The rearrangement uses TRBV5-1 and TRBJ1-1; the D gene is possibly TRBD1 (5 bases). Trimming removed 3 bases from V and 1 base from J, with 10 bases in between. The CDR3 runs 14 residues. Germline V CDR1 and CDR2: SGHRS, YFSETQ. DNA of the CDR3: TGCGCCAGCAGCTCACCCACAGGGAACACTGAAGCTTTCTTT. It is translated as CASSSPTGNTEAFF.

Relative to its sample, this clonotype is medium-sized. This chain links TRBV20-1 with TRBJ1-1; tentatively, D is TRBD1 (6 bases). The CDR3 runs to 17 residues. Trimming pared 0 bases from V and 6 bases from J, leaving 23 bases between. Germline CDR1 and CDR2: DFQATT and SNEGSKA (reference sequence). The chain's CDR3 is CSARDDQFRGQFAEAFF. In DNA, the CDR3 is TGCAGTGCTAGAGACGACCAATTTCGGGGGCAATTCGCTGAAGCTTTCTTT.

Only a few counts were recorded for this clonotype. V is TRBV15 and J is TRBJ1-2; no reliable D call. V lost 3 bases, J lost 3 bases, and 11 bases lay in between. From germline, CDR1 is LNHNV and CDR2 YYDKDF (reference sequence). The length of the CDR3 is 14 residues. As DNA, the CDR3 is TGTGCCACCAGCAGCCGCCCCCTCGACTATGGCTACACCTTC. Translating it yields CATSSRPLDYGYTF.

This clonotype was seen many times. The V gene is TRBV5-5, the J gene TRBJ2-1, with 8 bases identical to TRBD2. The CDR3 totals 15 residues. Germline V lookup: CDR1 SGHKS, CDR2 YYEKEE (reference sequence). Unmatched junction bases numbered 6, after V lost 0 bases and J lost 7 bases. CDR3 in amino acids: CASSLEGLVGNEQFF. The DNA for the CDR3 is TGTGCCAGCAGCTTGGAGGGACTAGTTGGGAATGAGCAGTTCTTC.

Concerning this clonotype itself: Given a much more abundant clone one base away, this may be a read error. The rearrangement uses TRBV10-3 and TRBJ2-7; 9 positions match TRBD1. The CDR3 consists of 15 residues. J gave up 5 bases and V 6 bases, and 11 bases lay outside the gene matches. Per the germline V gene, CDR1 is ENHRY and CDR2 is SYGVKD. The DNA of the CDR3 is TGTGCCATCAGCACCACACAGGGGGCGAAGAACGAGCAGTACTTC. As protein: CAISTTQGAKNEQYF.

The chain uses TRBV6-2 or TRBV6-3 and TRBJ1-1, with D unresolved. The CDR3 consists of 13 residues. Trimming pared 1 base from V and 1 base from J, leaving 4 bases between. From germline, CDR1 is MNHEY and CDR2 SVGEGT. Here the CDR3 reads CASSYLGNTEAFF. Written as DNA, the CDR3 is TGTGCCAGCAGTTACTTAGGGAACACTGAAGCTTTCTTT.

The rearrangement uses TRBV11-2 and TRBJ1-2, with a weak D call TRBD1 (6 bases). V lost 5 bases to trimming and J lost 6 bases, with 31 bases between them. Germline CDR1 is SGHAT and CDR2 is FQNNGV. This CDR3 comprises 19 residues. CDR3 loop: CASSTDGTRLQGILNGYTF. The CDR3 bases are TGTGCCAGCAGCACCGATGGAACCCGTCTCCAGGGGATCCTCAATGGCTACACCTTC.

By share of the sample, this clonotype is medium-sized. The chain uses TRBV28 and TRBJ1-5, with unresolved D. The CDR3 runs to 19 residues. Deletions cut 6 bases from V and 3 bases from J, with 27 bases between. Looked up from germline, CDR1 is MDHEN and CDR2 is SYDVKM. The CDR3, as DNA: TGTGCCAGCAGACCGACTACAGTGGTCTACCGGCCCAACAATCAGCCCCAGCATTTT. Amino acid sequence: CASRPTTVVYRPNNQPQHF.

V and J are TRBV4-1 and TRBJ1-4; D remains unclear. Trimming shortened V by 0 bases and J by 4 bases, and 6 bases separated the two germline ends. Germline loops: CDR1 MGHRA, CDR2 YSYEKL. The CDR3 has 14 amino acids. The CDR3 is CASSQDSFNEKLFF. CDR3 DNA: TGCGCCAGCAGCCAAGACAGTTTTAATGAAAAACTGTTTTTT.

This clonotype ranks as medium-sized. The V and J genes are TRBV6-5 and TRBJ1-6, with TRBD1 as a possible D gene (6 bases). Per the germline V gene, CDR1 is MNHEY and CDR2 is SVGAGI. This CDR3 contains 14 residues. V lost 5 bases and J lost 9, with 14 bases in between. CDR3 nucleotides: TGTGCCAGCAGTCCAACCAGGGGTAGTTCACCCCTCCACTTT. Translation: CASSPTRGSSPLHF.

The table lists this clonotype with a few counts. The chain combines TRBV5-1 with TRBJ1-3, with D possibly being TRBD1 (5 bases). The CDR3 contains 14 residues. Per the germline V gene, CDR1 is SGHRS and CDR2 is YFSETQ. The germline V and J ends were trimmed by 2 bases and 4 bases, with 10 bases remaining between them. CDR3 in amino acids: CASSFPGPGNTIYF. In nucleotides, the CDR3 is TGCGCCAGCAGCTTCCCGGGGCCGGGAAACACCATATATTTT.

This clonotype was counted only a few times. V usage is TRBV11-2 and J usage is TRBJ1-4; TRBD1 aligns across 11 bases. Germline V gives CDR1 SGHAT, CDR2 FQNNGV. CDR3 length: 15 amino acids. J gave up 4 bases and V 5 bases, and 3 bases lay outside the gene matches. This CDR3 is CASSPGTGGNEKLFF. The CDR3 DNA follows: TGTGCCAGCAGCCCAGGGACAGGGGGTAATGAAAAACTGTTTTTT.